The source of this T cell receptor beta chain is a study of blood T cell repertoires in COVID-19. Sequenced by immunoSEQ multiplex PCR; TCRdb stores in-frame clones only, minus some. The sample lists about 300,000 clones; roughly 86% were seen once. This clone occurred once. The sample carries other DNA sequences with the same CDR3. Sequenced: PBMCs or T cells enriched from blood (not recorded which). This TCR derives from a woman aged 50 to 60 who had been exposed to COVID-19.

The CDR3 region has the DNA TGTGCCAGCTCACCAAGGACAGGGACAGATACGCAGTATTTT. This gives the protein CASSPRTGTDTQYF. The V and J genes are TRBV18 and TRBJ2-3; 8 bases agree with TRBD1. Germline CDR1 reads KGHSH; CDR2 reads LQKENI. This CDR3 comprises 14 residues. Trimming removed 2 bases from V and 3 bases from J; junction bases left unmatched: 1. Supplemented by reference TRBV18 and TRBJ2-3, the full variable domain reads NAGVMQNPRHLVRRRGQEARLRCSPMKGHSHVYWYRQLPEEGLKFMVYLQKENIIDESGMPKERFSAEFPKEGPSILRIQQVVRGDSAAYFCASSPRTGTDTQYFGPGTRLTVL.